Listed below are T cell receptor beta chains from one sample, sequenced in a study of shared clonotypes between healthy human individuals. Generated by immunoSEQ multiplex PCR, the TCRdb table keeps only in-frame clones and is missing some. The repertoire holds 2 million or so clones, with approximately 94% as singletons. What was sequenced was naive CD8+ T cells sorted from blood. All receptors derive from a man in his late teens or twenties in good health. CDR3s include the opening cysteine and the closing phenylalanine or tryptophan. The order of the fields is J gene, D gene, V gene, clone size, CDR3 protein, CDR3 DNA. D genes are given only for firm matches. A row's size may be missing; if present it is once, few, many or a size class.

J: TRBJ2-2
D: NA
V: TRBV7-9
size: NA
CDR3: CASSAQGAHTGELFF
DNA: TGTGCCAGCAGCGCCCAGGGAGCACACACCGGGGAGCTGTTTTTT

J: TRBJ2-7
D: TRBD1
V: TRBV7-6
size: NA
CDR3: CASSLGDRGRPYEQYF
DNA: TGTGCCAGCAGCTTAGGTGACAGGGGCCGACCCTACGAGCAGTACTTC

J: TRBJ1-6
D: NA
V: TRBV12-2
size: NA
CDR3: CASRLERGAGTLNRPLHF
DNA: TGTGCAAGTCGCTTAGAGAGAGGGGCCGGGACACTCAACAGGCCCCTCCACTTT

J: TRBJ2-7
D: TRBD1
V: TRBV27
size: NA
CDR3: CASSFTGASSYEQYF
DNA: TGTGCCAGCAGTTTCACAGGGGCTAGCTCCTACGAGCAGTACTTC

J: TRBJ1-1
D: NA
V: TRBV10-1
size: NA
CDR3: CASSLDFSEAFF
DNA: TGCGCCAGCAGTTTGGACTTTTCTGAAGCTTTCTTT

J: TRBJ2-5
D: NA
V: TRBV4-1
size: NA
CDR3: CASSQDLPQWAETQYF
DNA: TGCGCCAGCAGCCAAGATCTTCCGCAATGGGCAGAGACCCAGTACTTC

J: TRBJ1-2
D: TRBD1
V: TRBV19
size: NA
CDR3: CASSIYEGGTYGYTF
DNA: TGTGCCAGTAGTATCTATGAAGGGGGCACCTATGGCTACACCTTC

J: TRBJ2-4
D: TRBD2
V: TRBV6-5
size: NA
CDR3: CASSSLAGGSQNIQYF
DNA: TGTGCCAGCAGTTCCCTAGCGGGAGGCTCCCAAAACATTCAGTACTTC

J: TRBJ1-3
D: NA
V: TRBV11-3
size: NA
CDR3: CAQRRLRELNTIYF
DNA: TGTGCCCAAAGGCGCTTGCGGGAACTCAACACCATATATTTT

J: TRBJ1-1
D: NA
V: TRBV4-3
size: once
CDR3: CASSPGTANTEAFF
DNA: TGCGCCAGCAGCCCCGGGACGGCGAACACTGAAGCTTTCTTT

J: TRBJ1-2
D: NA
V: TRBV27
size: NA
CDR3: CASTRRGGALYGYTF
DNA: TGTGCCAGCACCAGAAGGGGGGGCGCGCTCTATGGCTACACCTTC

J: TRBJ2-1
D: NA
V: TRBV4-1
size: NA
CDR3: CASSQGSLLVNEQFF
DNA: TGCGCCAGCAGCCAAGGGAGTCTCCTGGTCAATGAGCAGTTCTTC

J: TRBJ2-6
D: NA
V: TRBV15
size: NA
CDR3: CATSRGWGTGANVLTF
DNA: TGTGCCACCAGCCGGGGGTGGGGTACAGGGGCCAACGTCCTGACTTTC